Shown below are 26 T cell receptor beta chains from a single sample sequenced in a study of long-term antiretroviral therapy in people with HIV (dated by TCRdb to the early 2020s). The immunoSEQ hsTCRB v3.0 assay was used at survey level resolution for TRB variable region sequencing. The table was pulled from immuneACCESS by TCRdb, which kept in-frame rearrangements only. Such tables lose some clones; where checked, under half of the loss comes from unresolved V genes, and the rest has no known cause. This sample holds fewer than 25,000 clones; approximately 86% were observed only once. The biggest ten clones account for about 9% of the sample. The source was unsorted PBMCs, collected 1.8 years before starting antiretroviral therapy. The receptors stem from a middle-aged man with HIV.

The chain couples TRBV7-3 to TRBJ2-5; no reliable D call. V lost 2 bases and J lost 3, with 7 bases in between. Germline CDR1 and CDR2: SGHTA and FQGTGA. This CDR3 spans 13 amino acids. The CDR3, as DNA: TGTGCCAGCAGCTTAGGCATGGAAGAGACCCAGTACTTC. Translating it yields CASSLGMEETQYF.

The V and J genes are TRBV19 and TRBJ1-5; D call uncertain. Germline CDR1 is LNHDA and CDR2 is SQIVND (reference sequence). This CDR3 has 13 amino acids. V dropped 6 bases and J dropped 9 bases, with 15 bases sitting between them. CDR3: CASRVQAFGPQHF. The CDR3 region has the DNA TGTGCCAGTAGAGTGCAGGCGTTTGGGCCCCAGCATTTT.

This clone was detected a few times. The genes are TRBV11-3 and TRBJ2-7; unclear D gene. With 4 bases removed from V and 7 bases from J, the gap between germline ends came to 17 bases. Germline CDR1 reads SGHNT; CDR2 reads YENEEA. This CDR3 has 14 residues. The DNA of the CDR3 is TGTGCCAGCAGCTCACCTCGTCACCCTGGGGAGCAGTACTTC. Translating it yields CASSSPRHPGEQYF. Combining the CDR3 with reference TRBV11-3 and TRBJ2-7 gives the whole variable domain EAGVVQSPRYKIIEKKQPVAFWCNPISGHNTLYWYLQNLGQGPELLIRYENEEAVDDSQLPKDRFSAERLKGVDSTLKIQPAELGDSAVYLCASSSPRHPGEQYFGPGTRLTVT.

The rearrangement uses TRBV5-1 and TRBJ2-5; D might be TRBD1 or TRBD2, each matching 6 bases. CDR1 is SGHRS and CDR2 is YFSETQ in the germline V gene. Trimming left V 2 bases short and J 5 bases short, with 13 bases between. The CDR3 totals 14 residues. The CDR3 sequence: CASSFWGAEETQYF. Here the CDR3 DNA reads TGCGCCAGCAGCTTTTGGGGGGCCGAGGAGACCCAGTACTTC.

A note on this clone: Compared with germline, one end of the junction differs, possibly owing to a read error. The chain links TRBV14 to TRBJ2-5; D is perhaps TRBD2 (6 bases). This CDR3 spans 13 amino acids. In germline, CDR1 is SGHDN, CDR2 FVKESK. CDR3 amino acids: CASSQVLRDSVHF. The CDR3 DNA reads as TGTGCCAGCAGCCAAGTCCTCCGGGACTCCGTGCACTTC. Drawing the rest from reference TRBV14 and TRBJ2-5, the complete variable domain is EAGVTQFPSHSVIEKGQTVTLRCDPISGHDNLYWYRRVMGKEIKFLLHFVKESKQDESGMPNNRFLAERTGGTYSTLKVQPAELEDSGVYFCASSQVLRDSVHFGPGTRLLVL.

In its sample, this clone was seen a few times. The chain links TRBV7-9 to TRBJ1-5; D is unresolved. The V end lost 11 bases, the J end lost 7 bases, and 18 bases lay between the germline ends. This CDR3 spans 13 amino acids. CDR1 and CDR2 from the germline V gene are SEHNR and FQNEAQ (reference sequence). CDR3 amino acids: CASAEVPGQPQHF. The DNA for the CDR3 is TGTGCCTCAGCGGAGGTTCCGGGGCAGCCCCAGCATTTT.

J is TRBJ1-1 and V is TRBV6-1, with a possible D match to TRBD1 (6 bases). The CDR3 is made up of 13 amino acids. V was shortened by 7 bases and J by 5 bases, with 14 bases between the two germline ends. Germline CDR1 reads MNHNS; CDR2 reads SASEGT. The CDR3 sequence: CASNRGGWTEAFF. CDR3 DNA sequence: TGTGCCAGCAATCGAGGGGGGTGGACTGAAGCTTTCTTT.

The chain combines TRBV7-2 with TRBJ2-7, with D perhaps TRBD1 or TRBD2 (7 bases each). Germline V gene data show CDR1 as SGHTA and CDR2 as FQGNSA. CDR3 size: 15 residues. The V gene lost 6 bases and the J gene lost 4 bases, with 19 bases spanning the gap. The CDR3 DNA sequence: TGTGCCAGCAGGGAGGGGGGGACAGCAAGATACGAGCAGTACTTC. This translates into CASREGGTARYEQYF.

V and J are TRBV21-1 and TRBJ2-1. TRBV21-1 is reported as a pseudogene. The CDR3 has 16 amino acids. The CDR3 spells CASNTPGPKTNNEQFF. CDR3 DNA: TGTGCCAGCAACACACCGGGACCGAAGACTAACAATGAGCAGTTCTTC.

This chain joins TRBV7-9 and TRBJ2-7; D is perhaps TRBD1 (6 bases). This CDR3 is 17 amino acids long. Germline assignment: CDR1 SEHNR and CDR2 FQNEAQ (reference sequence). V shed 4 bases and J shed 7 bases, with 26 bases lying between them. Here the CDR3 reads CASSSLDGQPSPQEQYF. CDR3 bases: TGTGCCAGCAGCTCCCTGGATGGACAGCCCAGCCCTCAAGAGCAGTACTTC.

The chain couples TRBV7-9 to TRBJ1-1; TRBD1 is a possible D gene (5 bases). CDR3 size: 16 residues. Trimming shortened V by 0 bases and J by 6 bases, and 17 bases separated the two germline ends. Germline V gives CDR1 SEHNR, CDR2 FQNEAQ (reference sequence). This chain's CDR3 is CASSLAEGTGGAEAFF. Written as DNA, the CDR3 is TGTGCCAGCAGCTTAGCTGAAGGAACAGGAGGCGCTGAAGCTTTCTTT.

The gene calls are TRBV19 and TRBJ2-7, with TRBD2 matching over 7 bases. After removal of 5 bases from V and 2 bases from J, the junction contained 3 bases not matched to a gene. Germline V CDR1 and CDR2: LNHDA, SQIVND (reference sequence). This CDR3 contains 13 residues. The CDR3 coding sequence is TGTGCCAGTAGTCGGGGGGTCGCCTACGAGCAGTACTTC. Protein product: CASSRGVAYEQYF. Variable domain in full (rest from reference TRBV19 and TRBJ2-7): DGGITQSPKYLFRKEGQNVTLSCEQNLNHDAMYWYRQDPGQGLRLIYYSQIVNDFQKGDIAEGYSVSREKKESFPLTVTSAQKNPTAFYLCASSRGVAYEQYFGPGTRLTVT.

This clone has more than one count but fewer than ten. CDR3 residues: CASSLKSGRVDLYGYTF. CDR3 in DNA: TGTGCCAGCAGCTTGAAGTCAGGGCGAGTCGATCTCTATGGCTACACCTTC. The chain links TRBV5-4 to TRBJ1-2; maybe TRBD1 (5 bases). Germline V CDR1 and CDR2: SGHNT, YYREEE (reference sequence). V was clipped by 1 base and J by 4 bases, with 20 bases between them. There are 17 residues in the CDR3. The complete variable domain, with remaining parts taken from reference TRBV5-4 and TRBJ1-2, reads ETGVTQSPTHLIKTRGQQVTLRCSSQSGHNTVSWYQQALGQGPQFIFQYYREEENGRGNFPPRFSGLQFPNYSSELNVNALELDDSALYLCASSLKSGRVDLYGYTFGSGTRLTVV.

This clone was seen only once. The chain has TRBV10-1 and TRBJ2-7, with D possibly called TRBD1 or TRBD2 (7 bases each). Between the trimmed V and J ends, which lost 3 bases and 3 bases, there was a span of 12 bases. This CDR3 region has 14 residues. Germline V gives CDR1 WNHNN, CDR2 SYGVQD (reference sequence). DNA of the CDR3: TGCGCCAGCAGTGATCCAGGGGGGGGCTACGAGCAGTACTTC. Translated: CASSDPGGGYEQYF.

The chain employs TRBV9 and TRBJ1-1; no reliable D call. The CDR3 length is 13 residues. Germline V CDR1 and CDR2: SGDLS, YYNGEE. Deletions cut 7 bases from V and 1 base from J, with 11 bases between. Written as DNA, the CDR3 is TGTGCCAGCTCGACCGCCCCGAACACTGAAGCTTTCTTT. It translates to CASSTAPNTEAFF. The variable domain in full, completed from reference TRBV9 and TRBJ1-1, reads DSGVTQTPKHLITATGQRVTLRCSPRSGDLSVYWYQQSLDQGLQFLIQYYNGEERAKGNILERFSAQQFPDLHSELNLSSLELGDSALYFCASSTAPNTEAFFGQGTRLTVV.

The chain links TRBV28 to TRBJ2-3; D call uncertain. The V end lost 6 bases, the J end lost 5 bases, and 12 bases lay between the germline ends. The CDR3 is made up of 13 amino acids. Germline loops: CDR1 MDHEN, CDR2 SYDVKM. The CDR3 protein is CASRPGWRDTQYF. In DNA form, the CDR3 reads TGTGCCAGCAGACCGGGTTGGCGAGATACGCAGTATTTT.

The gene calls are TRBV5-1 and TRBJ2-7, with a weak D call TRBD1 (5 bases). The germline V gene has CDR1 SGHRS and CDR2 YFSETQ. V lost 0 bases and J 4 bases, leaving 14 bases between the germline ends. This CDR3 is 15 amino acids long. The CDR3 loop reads CASSLENPGLYEQYF. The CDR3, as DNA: TGCGCCAGCAGCTTGGAGAACCCAGGGTTGTACGAGCAGTACTTC.

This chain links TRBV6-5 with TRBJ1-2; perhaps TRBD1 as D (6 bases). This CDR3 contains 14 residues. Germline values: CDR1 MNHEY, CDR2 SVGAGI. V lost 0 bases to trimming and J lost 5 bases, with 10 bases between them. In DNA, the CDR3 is TGTGCCAGCAGTTACTCGCAGGGGTCATATGGCTACACCTTC. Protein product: CASSYSQGSYGYTF.

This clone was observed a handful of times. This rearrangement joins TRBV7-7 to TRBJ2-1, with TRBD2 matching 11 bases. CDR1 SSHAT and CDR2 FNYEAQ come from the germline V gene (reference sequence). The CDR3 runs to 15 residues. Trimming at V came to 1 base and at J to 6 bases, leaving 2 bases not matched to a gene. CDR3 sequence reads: CASSLVLAGVNEQFF. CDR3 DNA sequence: TGTGCCAGCAGCTTAGTACTAGCGGGAGTCAATGAGCAGTTCTTC.

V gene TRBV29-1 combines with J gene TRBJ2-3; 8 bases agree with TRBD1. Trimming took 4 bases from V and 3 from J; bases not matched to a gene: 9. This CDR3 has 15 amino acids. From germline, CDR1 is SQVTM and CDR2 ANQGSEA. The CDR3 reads CSVGGSGGPTDTQYF. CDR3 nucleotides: TGCAGCGTTGGAGGGTCAGGGGGCCCGACAGATACGCAGTATTTT.

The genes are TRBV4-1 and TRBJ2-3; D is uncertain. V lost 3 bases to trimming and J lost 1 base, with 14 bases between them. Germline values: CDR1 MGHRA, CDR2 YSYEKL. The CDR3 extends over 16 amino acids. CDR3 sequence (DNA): TGCGCCAGCAGCCATGAGCTTGGCCCTGGCACAGATACGCAGTATTTT. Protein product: CASSHELGPGTDTQYF.

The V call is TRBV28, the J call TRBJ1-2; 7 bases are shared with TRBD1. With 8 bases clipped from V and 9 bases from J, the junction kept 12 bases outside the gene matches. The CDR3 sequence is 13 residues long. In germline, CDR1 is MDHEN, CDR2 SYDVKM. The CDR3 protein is CASHQGVPARYTF. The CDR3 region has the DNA TGTGCCAGCCATCAGGGGGTCCCGGCTCGCTACACCTTC.

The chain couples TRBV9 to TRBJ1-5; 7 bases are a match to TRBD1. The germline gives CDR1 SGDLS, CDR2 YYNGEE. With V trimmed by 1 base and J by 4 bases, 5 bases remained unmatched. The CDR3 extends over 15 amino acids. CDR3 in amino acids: CASSVSGTANQPQHF. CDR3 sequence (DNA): TGTGCCAGCAGCGTATCCGGGACAGCAAATCAGCCCCAGCATTTT.

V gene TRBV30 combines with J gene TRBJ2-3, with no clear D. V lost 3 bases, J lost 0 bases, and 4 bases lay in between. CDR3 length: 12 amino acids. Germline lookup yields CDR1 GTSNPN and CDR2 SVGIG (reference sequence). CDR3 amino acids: CAWSLSTDTQYF. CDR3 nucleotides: TGTGCCTGGAGCCTCAGCACAGATACGCAGTATTTT.

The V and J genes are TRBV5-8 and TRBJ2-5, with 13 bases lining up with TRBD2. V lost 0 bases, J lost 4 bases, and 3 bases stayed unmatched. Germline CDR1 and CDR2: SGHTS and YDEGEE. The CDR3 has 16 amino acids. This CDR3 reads CASSLEGTSGTETQYF. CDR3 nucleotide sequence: TGTGCCAGCAGCTTGGAGGGGACTAGCGGGACAGAGACCCAGTACTTC.

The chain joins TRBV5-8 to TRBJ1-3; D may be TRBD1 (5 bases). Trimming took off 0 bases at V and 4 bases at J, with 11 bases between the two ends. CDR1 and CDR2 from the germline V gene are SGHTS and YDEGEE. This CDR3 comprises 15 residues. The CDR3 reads CASSLVLGDGNTIYF. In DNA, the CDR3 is TGTGCCAGCAGCTTGGTATTAGGGGACGGAAACACCATATATTTT.